This note documents a single T cell receptor (beta chain) sequence. Its specificity is unknown. This sample is drawn from a study of T cell repertoires in cytomegalovirus infection. Looking at the study overall: Both a matching HLA type and CMV infection were indicated by public TCR beta signatures.

General observations from the study: In two of eight donors, the top clonotype was HLA-C-restricted CMV-specific.

Trimming removed 5 bases at V and 6 bases at J, with 10 bases between. Germline assignment: CDR1 SQVTM and CDR2 ANQGSEA. The CDR3 extends over 12 amino acids. MiXCR, applied by TCRdb to the reads, yields one record per CDR3 protein. The sample holds approximately 770,000 distinct CDR3 sequences; almost 30% are singletons and the top ten take over 10%. The genes are TRBV29-1 and TRBJ1-4; D unclear. Here the sequenced sample was cultured CD8+ T cells from PBMCs, taken from culture after CMV antigen stimulation. The receptor was derived from a human donor in good health (CMV status not recorded). Some clones in this sample may be carry-over from other donors' samples. CDR3 residues: CSVPGRHEKLFF. CDR3 sequence (DNA): TGCAGCGTTCCTGGACGGCATGAAAAACTGTTTTTT.